The T cell receptor (beta chain) under discussion was sequenced for a study of PD-1 blockade in classical Hodgkin lymphoma. Study-level information: The patients were dosed with nivolumab 3 mg/kg, infused intravenously every 2 weeks.

As to time point: cycle 4 day 1 (C4D1), after less than 7 weeks of nivolumab. Every patient had relapsed following autologous stem cell transplantation, and cohorts differed in brentuximab vedotin exposure. Here immunoSEQ multiplex PCR was the method, and the copy in TCRdb shows in-frame clones only, minus some. Among approximately 24,000 clones, roughly 80% were seen once, and the ten largest hold about a fifth. Regarding the study as a whole: There was a significant rise in CD4+ TCR diversity by C4D1, with no such rise for CD8+.

Germline CDR1 and CDR2: SQVTM and ANQGSEA. This CDR3 is 12 amino acids long. In regard to this clone: Its antigen is not identified. Its ends do not fully match the called genes, so a read error is possible.

The chain links TRBV29-1 to TRBJ1-1; D gene uncertain. This specimen consisted of peripheral blood mononuclear cells (PBMCs), obtained before the fourth cycle of nivolumab. The receptor was isolated from a human donor with classical Hodgkin lymphoma. The CDR3 region is CSVDSVNAEAFF. DNA of the CDR3: TGCAGCGTTGATAGCGTGAACGCTGAAGCTTTCTTT. Full variable domain (remainder filled in from reference TRBV29-1 and TRBJ1-1): SAVISQKPSRDICQRGTSLTIQCQVDSQVTMMFWYRQQPGQSLTLIATANQGSEATYESGFVIDKFPISRPNLTFSTLTVSNMSPEDSSIYLCSVDSVNAEAFFGQGTRLTVV.